A selection of T cell receptor beta chains follows, all from one sample in a study of T cells in Graves' hyperthyroidism and ophthalmopathy. TCRdb itself ran the multiplex PCR reads through MiXCR, one entry per CDR3 protein. The sample consists of 600,000 or so distinct CDR3 sequences, more than 12% of them appearing once. The sequenced sample was blood. The origin of the receptors is a woman between 50 and 59 years old with Graves' ophthalmopathy. Both conserved end residues are part of each CDR3. D genes are given only for firm matches. The size entry is marked missing in some rows and otherwise reads once, few, many or a size class.

clone size | J gene | V gene | D gene | CDR3 protein | CDR3 DNA
many | TRBJ1-1 | TRBV11-1 | - | CASSDSYTEAFF | TGTGCCAGCAGTGACTCCTACACTGAAGCTTTCTTT
many | TRBJ2-5 | TRBV6-2/TRBV6-3 | - | CASEGNQETQYF | TGTGCCAGCGAAGGTAACCAAGAGACCCAGTACTTC
many | TRBJ1-5 | TRBV28 | TRBD1 | CASSTNDRDGQPQHF | TGTGCCAGCAGTACGAATGACAGGGACGGGCAGCCCCAGCATTTT
many | TRBJ2-1 | TRBV11-3 | - | CASSPGGIVGYNEQFF | TGTGCCAGCAGCCCAGGAGGGATAGTGGGCTACAATGAGCAGTTCTTC
many | TRBJ2-7 | TRBV18 | - | CASSRQTSYEQYF | TGTGCCAGCTCACGGCAGACCTCCTACGAGCAGTACTTC
many | TRBJ2-2 | TRBV2 | TRBD2 | CASSALAGTGELFF | TGTGCCAGCAGTGCACTAGCGGGAACCGGGGAGCTGTTTTTT
- | TRBJ2-7 | TRBV6-1 | TRBD2 | CASSPAGAPSSYEQYF | TGTGCCAGCAGTCCAGCGGGAGCCCCTAGCTCCTACGAGCAGTACTTC
many | TRBJ2-1 | TRBV15 | - | CATSRDLPTSSSYNEQFF | TGTGCCACCAGCAGAGATCTTCCAACTTCGAGCTCCTACAATGAGCAGTTCTTC
- | TRBJ2-3 | TRBV5-1 | - | CASSAEPIPTDTQYF | TGCGCCAGCAGCGCCGAACCGATACCCACAGATACGCAGTATTTT
many | TRBJ2-7 | TRBV2 | TRBD2 | CASSPGTSGRGEQYF | TGTGCCAGCAGTCCCGGGACTAGCGGGAGGGGCGAGCAGTACTTC
many | TRBJ1-1 | TRBV5-1 | - | CASSLAPARTEAFF | TGCGCCAGCAGCTTGGCCCCCGCCCGGACTGAAGCTTTCTTT
few | TRBJ1-2 | TRBV7-9 | TRBD1 | CASSLGTGDPEHGYTF | TGTGCCAGCAGCTTAGGCACAGGGGATCCGGAGCACGGCTACACCTTC
many | TRBJ2-7 | TRBV7-6 | TRBD2 | CASSFLTPLAGNGNSEQYF | TGTGCCAGCAGCTTTTTAACCCCTCTAGCGGGGAACGGGAACTCCGAGCAGTACTTC
many | TRBJ1-4 | TRBV20-1 | - | CSASGRVNEKLFF | TGCAGTGCTAGCGGCAGGGTTAATGAAAAACTGTTTTTT
- | TRBJ2-3 | TRBV27 | - | CASSPGWRRTTDTQYF | TGTGCCAGCAGCCCCGGTTGGCGGCGGACCACAGATACGCAGTATTTT
many | TRBJ2-1 | TRBV6-5 | - | CASSYSRAHSYNEQFF | TGTGCCAGCAGTTACTCCCGGGCCCACTCCTACAATGAGCAGTTCTTC
many | TRBJ2-3 | TRBV11-2 | TRBD2 | CASSSGTSGWTQYF | TGTGCCAGCAGCTCCGGGACTAGCGGGTGGACGCAGTATTTT
- | TRBJ2-3 | TRBV12-3/TRBV12-4 | - | CAQGGGSGTDTQYF | TGTGCCCAGGGGGGCGGGAGCGGCACAGATACGCAGTATTTT